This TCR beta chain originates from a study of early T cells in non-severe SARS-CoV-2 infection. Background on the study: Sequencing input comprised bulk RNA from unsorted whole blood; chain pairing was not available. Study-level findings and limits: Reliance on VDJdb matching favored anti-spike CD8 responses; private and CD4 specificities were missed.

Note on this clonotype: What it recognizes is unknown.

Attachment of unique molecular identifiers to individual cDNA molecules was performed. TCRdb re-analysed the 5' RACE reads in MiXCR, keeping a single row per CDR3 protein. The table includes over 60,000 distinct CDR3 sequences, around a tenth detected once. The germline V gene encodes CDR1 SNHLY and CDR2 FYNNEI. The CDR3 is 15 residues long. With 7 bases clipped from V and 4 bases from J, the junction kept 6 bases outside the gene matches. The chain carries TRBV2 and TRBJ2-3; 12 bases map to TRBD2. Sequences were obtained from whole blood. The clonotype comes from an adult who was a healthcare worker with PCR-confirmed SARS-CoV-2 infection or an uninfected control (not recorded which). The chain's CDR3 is CASMVLAGGPDTQYF. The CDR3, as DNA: TGTGCCAGCATGGTCCTAGCGGGAGGGCCAGATACGCAGTATTTT.